This TCR beta chain was recovered during a study of Ad26.COV2.S vaccination and SARS-CoV-2 variants. Background on the study: Enrollment placed the donor in the COV1001 Ad26.COV2.S trial arm. Dosing was one shot or two shots 56 days apart.

Generated by immunoSEQ multiplex PCR, the TCRdb table keeps only in-frame clones and is missing some. This table holds about 350,000 clones, around 84% found once. Treatment described: over 15 received Ad26.COV2.S at low or high dose, single or two shots; about five received placebo; per-sample allocation not given. Vaccine and placebo recipients were sampled on day 63 after the first injection. It was an adult aged 18-55 years in Boston who was the donor. Ad26.COV2.S expressed prefusion-stabilized spike from the original Wuhan strain. Germline lookup yields CDR1 SQVTM and CDR2 ANQGSEA. The CDR3 consists of 14 residues. The germline V and J ends were trimmed by 7 bases and 1 base, with 15 bases remaining between them.

The clonotype originates from a person aged 18 to 59 who received the Ad26.COV2.S COVID-19 vaccine or a placebo. The sequencing here drew on peripheral blood, taken in a trial of Ad26.COV2.S vaccine versus placebo. V is TRBV29-1 and J is TRBJ2-3; no firm D call. CDR3 nucleotide sequence: TGCAGCGCTGTTGGAGCTTATGGCACAGATACGCAGTATTTT. As protein: CSAVGAYGTDTQYF.